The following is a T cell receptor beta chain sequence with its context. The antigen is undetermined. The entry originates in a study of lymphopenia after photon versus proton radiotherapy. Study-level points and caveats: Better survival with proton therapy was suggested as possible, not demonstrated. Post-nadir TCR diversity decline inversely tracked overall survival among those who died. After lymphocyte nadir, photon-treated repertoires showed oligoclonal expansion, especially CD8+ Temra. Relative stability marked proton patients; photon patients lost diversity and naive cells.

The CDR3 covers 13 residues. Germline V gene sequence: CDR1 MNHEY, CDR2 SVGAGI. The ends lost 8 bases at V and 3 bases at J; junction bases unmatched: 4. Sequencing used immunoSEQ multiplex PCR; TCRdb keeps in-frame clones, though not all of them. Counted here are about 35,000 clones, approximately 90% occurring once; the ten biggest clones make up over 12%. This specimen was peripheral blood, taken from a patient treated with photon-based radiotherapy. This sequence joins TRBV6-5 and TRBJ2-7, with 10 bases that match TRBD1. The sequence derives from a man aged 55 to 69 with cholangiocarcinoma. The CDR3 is CASGRDRGYEQYF. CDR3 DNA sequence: TGTGCCAGCGGCCGGGACAGGGGCTACGAGCAGTACTTC.